Included here is one T cell receptor (beta chain) sequence, with context. TCRdb's copy holds only in-frame clones and misses some; the assay was immunoSEQ multiplex PCR. The sample records approximately 660,000 clones, over 75% being singletons. Germline CDR1 is MNHEY and CDR2 is SMNVEV (reference sequence). The germline V and J ends were trimmed by 5 bases and 6 bases, with 16 bases remaining between them. This CDR3 has 14 residues. This sample was taken from a study of shared T cell receptors in the human thymus. This sample was also put to use in a study of human thymus T cells.

The specimen sequenced was thymocytes. This TCR was recovered from a boy younger than two with a congenital heart defect. The chain uses TRBV27 and TRBJ2-5; a possible D gene is TRBD1 (6 bases). CDR3 in amino acids: CASSGYRASKTQYF. The DNA for the CDR3 is TGTGCCAGCAGTGGGTACAGGGCGTCGAAGACCCAGTACTTC.